The clone carrying this TCR beta chain was detected a few times. This sample is drawn from a study of T cell changes during pregnancy in multiple sclerosis. The repertoire was sequenced with immunoSEQ multiplex PCR; TCRdb's copy has only in-frame clones and lacks some. The table shows over 45,000 clones, with approximately 88% occurring only once. The TCR originated in a female donor with multiple sclerosis, enrolled in a pregnancy study. Material: CD4+ T cells from peripheral blood mononuclear cells, obtained in the second trimester of pregnancy.

CDR3 loop: CASSQWTHGYTF. The CDR3 nucleotides are TGTGCCAGCAGCCAATGGACTCATGGCTACACCTTC. This chain uses TRBV14 with TRBJ1-2; D gene ambiguous. Germline loops: CDR1 SGHDN, CDR2 FVKESK. Trimming removed 2 bases at V and 6 bases at J, with 7 bases between. The CDR3 extends over 12 amino acids.